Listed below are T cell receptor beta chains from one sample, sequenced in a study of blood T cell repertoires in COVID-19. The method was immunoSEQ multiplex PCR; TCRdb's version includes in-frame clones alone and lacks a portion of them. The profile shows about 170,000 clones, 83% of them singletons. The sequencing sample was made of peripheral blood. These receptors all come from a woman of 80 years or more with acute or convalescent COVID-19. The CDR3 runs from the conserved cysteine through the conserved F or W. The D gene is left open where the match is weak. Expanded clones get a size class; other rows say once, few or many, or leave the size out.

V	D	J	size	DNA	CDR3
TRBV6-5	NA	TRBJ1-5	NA	TGTGCCAGCGATCGGGCGGGGGTAGGGCAGCCCCAGCATTTT	CASDRAGVGQPQHF
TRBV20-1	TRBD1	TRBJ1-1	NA	TGCAGTGCTAGTCCCAACACCGGGACAGGTTACGAAGCTTTCTTT	CSASPNTGTGYEAFF
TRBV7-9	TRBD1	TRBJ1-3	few	TGTGCCAGCAGCTTAGTGGTTCTCGCAGGGGGCGCAGGAGGAAACACCATATATTTT	CASSLVVLAGGAGGNTIYF
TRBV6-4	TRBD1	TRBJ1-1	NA	TGTGCCAGAAGAGTGGCAGGGGGTAGGACTGAAGCTTTCTTT	CARRVAGGRTEAFF
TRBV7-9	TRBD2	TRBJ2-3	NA	TGTGCCAGCAGCAGGAGCGGGGGGGCAGATACGCAGTATTTT	CASSRSGGADTQYF
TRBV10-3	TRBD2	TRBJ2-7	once	TGTGCCATCAGTGGGTCGGGAGGTCTAAGCTCCTACGAGCAGTACTTC	CAISGSGGLSSYEQYF
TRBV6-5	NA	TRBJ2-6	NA	TGTGCCAGCAGTTACACCGGGGCTGGGGCCAACGTCCTGACTTTC	CASSYTGAGANVLTF
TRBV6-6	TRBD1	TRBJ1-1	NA	TGTGCCAGCAGTTACTCGCAGGGGGCCACTGAAGCTTTCTTT	CASSYSQGATEAFF
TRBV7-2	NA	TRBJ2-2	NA	TGTGCCAGCAGCCCGGGTGAGACCTCTACCGGGGAGCTGTTTTTT	CASSPGETSTGELFF
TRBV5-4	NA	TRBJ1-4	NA	TGTGCCAGCAGCAAGAGTTCAGGGGTGGCTAATGAAAAACTGTTTTTT	CASSKSSGVANEKLFF
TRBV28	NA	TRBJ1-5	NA	TGTGCCAGCAGTTTGAGTGCCAGGGGAAGCAATCAGCCCCAGCATTTT	CASSLSARGSNQPQHF
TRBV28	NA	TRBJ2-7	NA	TGTGCCAGCAGTCCTCAGCGGGACGAGCAGTACTTC	CASSPQRDEQYF
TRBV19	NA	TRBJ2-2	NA	TGTGCCTCGGAGGGACGGGTTCGTACCGGGGAGCTGTTTTTT	CASEGRVRTGELFF
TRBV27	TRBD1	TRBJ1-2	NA	TGTGCCAGCAGTTTAGGGACAGGTTATGGCTACACCTTC	CASSLGTGYGYTF
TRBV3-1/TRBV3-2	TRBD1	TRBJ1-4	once	TGTGCCAGCAGCCTCGGACAGGGCGGTCATGAAAAACTGTTTTTT	CASSLGQGGHEKLFF
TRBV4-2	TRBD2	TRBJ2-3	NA	TGTGCCAGCAGCCAAGTCGCTAGCGGGGGATATGATACGCAGTATTTT	CASSQVASGGYDTQYF
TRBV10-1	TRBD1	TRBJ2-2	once	TGCGCCAGCAGTGAGACAGGGGCGTCGACCACCGGGGAGCTGTTTTTT	CASSETGASTTGELFF
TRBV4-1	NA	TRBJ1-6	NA	TGCGCCAGCAGCCGAACAGAGTATAATTCACCCCTCCACTTT	CASSRTEYNSPLHF
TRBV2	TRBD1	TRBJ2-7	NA	TGTGCCAGCATTTTGACAGGGTTGAGGAGCGAGCAGTACTTC	CASILTGLRSEQYF
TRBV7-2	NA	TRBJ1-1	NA	TGTGCCAGCAGCTTAGCGGGCGGGATTAACACTGAAGCTTTCTTT	CASSLAGGINTEAFF
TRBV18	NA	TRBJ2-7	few	TGTGCCAGCTCCCCGGAGACAGGCCCCTACGAGCAGTACTTC	CASSPETGPYEQYF
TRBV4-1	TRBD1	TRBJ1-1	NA	TGCGCCAGCGAAGCTAAGGGGGCCAGGCCCACTGAAGCTTTCTTT	CASEAKGARPTEAFF
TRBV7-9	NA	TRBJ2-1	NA	TGTGCCAGCAGCTTAGCATGGGGGGGACAAGAGCAGTTCTTC	CASSLAWGGQEQFF
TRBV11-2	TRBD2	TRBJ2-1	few	TGTGCCAGCAGCTTCGATGGACTAGCGGGGGGCCGCAATGAGCAGTTCTTC	CASSFDGLAGGRNEQFF
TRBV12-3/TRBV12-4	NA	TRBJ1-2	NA	TGTGCCAGCAAGGATCAGGGAGGCTATGGCTACACCTTC	CASKDQGGYGYTF
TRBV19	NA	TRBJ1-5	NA	TGTGCCAGTAGCCAGGAGGTGGATCAGCCCCAGCATTTT	CASSQEVDQPQHF
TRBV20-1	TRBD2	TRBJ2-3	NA	TGCAGTGCTAGTCTGGCGGGAGGCGTCACAGATACGCAGTATTTT	CSASLAGGVTDTQYF
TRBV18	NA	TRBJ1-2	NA	TGTGCCAGCTCACCACCGGTGCCCCGGGGGGGGTATGGCTACACCTTC	CASSPPVPRGGYGYTF
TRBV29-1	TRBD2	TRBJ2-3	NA	TGCAGCGCTTCCCAGGGATGGGGAGGGGATACAGATACGCAGTATTTT	CSASQGWGGDTDTQYF
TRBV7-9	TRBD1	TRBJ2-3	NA	TGTGCCAGCGATCCTGGAGGGACAGGGTTGGTTAGCGCTGATACGCAGTATTTT	CASDPGGTGLVSADTQYF
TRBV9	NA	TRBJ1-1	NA	TGTGCCAGCAGCCTATATGCCGGGGGAAACACTGAAGCTTTCTTT	CASSLYAGGNTEAFF
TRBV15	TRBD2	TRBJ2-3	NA	TGTGCCACCAGCAGAGAGGTTAGGCTAGCGGCAGATACGCAGTATTTT	CATSREVRLAADTQYF
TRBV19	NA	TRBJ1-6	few	TGTGCCAGTAGTATAACAGGCTCAAGACCCCTCCACTTT	CASSITGSRPLHF
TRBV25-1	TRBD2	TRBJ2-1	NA	TGTGCCAGCAGTGAATATGGTACTAGCGTCTACAATGAGCAGTTCTTC	CASSEYGTSVYNEQFF
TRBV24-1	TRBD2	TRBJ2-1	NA	TGTGCCACCAGTGATTCTTGGACTAGCCATTACAATGAGCAGTTCTTC	CATSDSWTSHYNEQFF
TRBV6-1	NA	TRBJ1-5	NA	TGTGCCAGCAGTGATATAGGGGCTAGCAATCAGCCCCAGCATTTT	CASSDIGASNQPQHF
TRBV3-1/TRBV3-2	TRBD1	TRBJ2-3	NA	TGTGCCAGCAGCCAGAGACAGGGGTTCACAGATACGCAGTATTTT	CASSQRQGFTDTQYF
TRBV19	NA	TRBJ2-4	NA	TGTGCCAGTAGTATGGAGAGGGCCGGGGGAAACATTCAGTACTTC	CASSMERAGGNIQYF
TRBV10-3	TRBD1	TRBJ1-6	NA	TGTGCCATCAGAGGGGACAGGGCAAATTCACCCCTCCACTTT	CAIRGDRANSPLHF
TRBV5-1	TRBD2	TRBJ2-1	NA	TGCGCCAGCAGCCCTCTAGCGGGGAGTTTCAATGAGCAGTTCTTC	CASSPLAGSFNEQFF
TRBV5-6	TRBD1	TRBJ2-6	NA	TGTGCCAGCAGCTACCGGGACAGACCCTCTGGGGCCAACGTCCTGACTTTC	CASSYRDRPSGANVLTF
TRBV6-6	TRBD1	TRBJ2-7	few	TGTGCCAGCAGAGGGACAGGGGGATACGAGCAGTACTTC	CASRGTGGYEQYF
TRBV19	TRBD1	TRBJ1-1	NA	TGTGCCAGTAATCACAGGGGGTGGCCTGAAGCTTTCTTT	CASNHRGWPEAFF
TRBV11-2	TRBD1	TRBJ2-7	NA	TGTGCCAGCAGCCCTCAACAGGGGGCGGAGGCCTACGAGCAGTACTTC	CASSPQQGAEAYEQYF
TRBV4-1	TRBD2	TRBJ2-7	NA	TGCGCCAGCAGCCCGTTAGCGGGGGGCACATCTAGCTCCTACGAGCAGTACTTC	CASSPLAGGTSSSYEQYF
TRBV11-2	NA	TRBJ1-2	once	TGTGCCAGCAGCTTAACTAGTGACCCTAACTATGGCTACACCTTC	CASSLTSDPNYGYTF
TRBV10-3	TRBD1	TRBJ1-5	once	TGTGCCATCACCGGACAGGTCGATCAGCCCCAGCATTTT	CAITGQVDQPQHF
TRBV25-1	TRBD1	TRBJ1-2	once	TGTGCCAGCAGTGTCGACGGGACAGGGGACGCCACCTTC	CASSVDGTGDATF
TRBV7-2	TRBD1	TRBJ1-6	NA	TGTGCCAGCAGCTCCATCGGGACAGCTGATTCACCCCTCCACTTT	CASSSIGTADSPLHF
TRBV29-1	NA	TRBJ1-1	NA	TGCAGCGTTGAAAGGGGGAACACTGAAGCTTTCTTT	CSVERGNTEAFF
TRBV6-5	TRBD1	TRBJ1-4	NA	TGTGCCAGCAGTTTTCAAGCGACAGGGGTGAGGGAAAAACTGTTTTTT	CASSFQATGVREKLFF
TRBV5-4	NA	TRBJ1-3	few	TGTGCCACGAAATTAACAGGGAAGGGAGGAAACACCATATATTTT	CATKLTGKGGNTIYF
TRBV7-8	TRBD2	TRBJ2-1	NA	TGTGCCAGCAGCTTAGCGGGACTAGAAGTTCGGGGGGTGTTCTTC	CASSLAGLEVRGVFF
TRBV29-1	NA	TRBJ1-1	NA	TGCAGCGGTACACCGAACACTGAAGCTTTCTTT	CSGTPNTEAFF
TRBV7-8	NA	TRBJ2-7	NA	TGTGCCAGCAGCCAAAGCCTCGGGGAGCAGTACTTC	CASSQSLGEQYF
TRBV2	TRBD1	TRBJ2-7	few	TGTGCCAGCACCGACAGGGGCTCCTACGAGCAGTACTTC	CASTDRGSYEQYF
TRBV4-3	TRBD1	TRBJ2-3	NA	TGCGCCAGCAGCCAAACGGCAGGGGGACCCACAGATACGCAGTATTTT	CASSQTAGGPTDTQYF
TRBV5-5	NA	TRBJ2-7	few	TGTGCCAGCAGCCAGAGACAAGACACCCTCTACGAGCAGTACTTC	CASSQRQDTLYEQYF
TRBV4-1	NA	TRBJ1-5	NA	TGCGCCAGCAGACCGACAGAAGCTAGCAATCAGCCCCAGCATTTT	CASRPTEASNQPQHF
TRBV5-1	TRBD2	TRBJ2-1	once	TGCGCCAGCAGCTCGGTTCTAGCGGGGGGCCTCATCAATGAGCAGTTCTTC	CASSSVLAGGLINEQFF